The TCR beta chain described here comes from a study of cytomegalovirus exposure and HLA in healthy donors. Study-wide findings and caveats: In an earlier analysis, productive rearrangement rates for most beta V segments clustered near 87% or 30%. Some V segments (TRBV6-2 and TRBV6-3 among them) were excluded as indistinguishable. In a later analysis, several top co-occurrence clusters appeared linked to parvovirus B19, influenza, CMV and Epstein-Barr virus.

To note about this clone: The antigen is unknown.

This PCR relied on a set of 60 Vbeta primers and 13 Jbeta primers. Generated by immunoSEQ multiplex PCR, the TCRdb table keeps only in-frame clones and is missing some. The table has some 200,000 clones, 80% seen once. The CDR3 contains 10 residues. Germline CDR1 reads MNHNS; CDR2 reads SASEGT. V was trimmed by 5 bases and J by 8 bases, leaving 6 bases between them. This sequence was found in a boy between 10 and 17 years old in good health and CMV-seronegative. The sequenced material came from PBMCs. The chain employs TRBV6-1 and TRBJ1-1; D gene unclear. The DNA of the CDR3 is TGTGCCAGCAGTTACAGAGAAGCTTTCTTT. It codes for CASSYREAFF.